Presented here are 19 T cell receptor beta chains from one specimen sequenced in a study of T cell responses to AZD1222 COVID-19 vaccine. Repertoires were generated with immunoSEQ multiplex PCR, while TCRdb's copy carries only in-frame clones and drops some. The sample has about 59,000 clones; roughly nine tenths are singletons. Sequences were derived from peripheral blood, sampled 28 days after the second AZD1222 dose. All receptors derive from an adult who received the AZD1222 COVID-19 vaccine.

This chain's CDR3 is CASSQEVLRIGELFF. The CDR3, as DNA: TGTGCCAGCAGCCAAGAGGTCTTGAGGATCGGGGAGCTGTTTTTT. This chain connects TRBV14 to TRBJ2-2; unclear D gene. The CDR3 spans 15 residues. The V end lost 0 bases, the J end lost 7 bases, and 12 bases lay between the germline ends. Germline V lookup: CDR1 SGHDN, CDR2 FVKESK.

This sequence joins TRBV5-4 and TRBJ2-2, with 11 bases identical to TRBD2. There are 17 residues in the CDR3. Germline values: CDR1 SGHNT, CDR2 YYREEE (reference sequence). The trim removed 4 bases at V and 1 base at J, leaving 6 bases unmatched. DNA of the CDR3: TGTGCCAGCAGCCCAGTAGCGGGGGGGCTGAACACCGGGGAGCTGTTTTTT. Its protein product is CASSPVAGGLNTGELFF.

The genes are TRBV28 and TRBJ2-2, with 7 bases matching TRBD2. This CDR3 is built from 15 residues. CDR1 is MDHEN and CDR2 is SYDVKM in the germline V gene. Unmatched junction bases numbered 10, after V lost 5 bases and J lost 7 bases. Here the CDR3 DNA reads TGTGCCAGCAGTCCATCCGGGGGGTCGAACGGGGAGCTGTTTTTT. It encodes CASSPSGGSNGELFF.

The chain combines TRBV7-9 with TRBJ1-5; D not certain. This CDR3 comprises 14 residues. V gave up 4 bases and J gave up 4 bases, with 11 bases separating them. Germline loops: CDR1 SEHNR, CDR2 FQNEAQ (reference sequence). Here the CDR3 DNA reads TGTGCCAGCAGCTCGATAGGGTTTAATCAGCCCCAGCATTTT. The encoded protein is CASSSIGFNQPQHF.

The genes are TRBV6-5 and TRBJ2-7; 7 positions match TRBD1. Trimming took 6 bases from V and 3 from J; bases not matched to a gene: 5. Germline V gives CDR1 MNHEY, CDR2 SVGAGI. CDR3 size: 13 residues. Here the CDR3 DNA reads TGTGCCAGCAGCAGGGGGAAATTCTACGAGCAGTACTTC. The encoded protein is CASSRGKFYEQYF.

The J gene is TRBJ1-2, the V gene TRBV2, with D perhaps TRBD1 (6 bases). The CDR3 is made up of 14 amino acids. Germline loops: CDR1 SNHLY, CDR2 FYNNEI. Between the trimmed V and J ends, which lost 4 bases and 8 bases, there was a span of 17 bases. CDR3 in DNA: TGTGCCAGCAGTGGCAACAGGGTCTCTTTAGGCTACACCTTC. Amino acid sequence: CASSGNRVSLGYTF. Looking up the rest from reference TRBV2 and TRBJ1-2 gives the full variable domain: EPEVTQTPSHQVTQMGQEVILRCVPISNHLYFYWYRQILGQKVEFLVSFYNNEISEKSEIFDDQFSVERPDGSNFTLKIRSTKLEDSAMYFCASSGNRVSLGYTFGSGTRLTVV.

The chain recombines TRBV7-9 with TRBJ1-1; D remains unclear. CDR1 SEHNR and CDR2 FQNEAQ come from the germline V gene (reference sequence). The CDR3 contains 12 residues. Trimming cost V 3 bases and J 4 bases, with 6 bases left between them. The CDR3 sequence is CASSFMGTEAFF. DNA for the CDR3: TGTGCCAGCAGCTTCATGGGCACTGAAGCTTTCTTT.

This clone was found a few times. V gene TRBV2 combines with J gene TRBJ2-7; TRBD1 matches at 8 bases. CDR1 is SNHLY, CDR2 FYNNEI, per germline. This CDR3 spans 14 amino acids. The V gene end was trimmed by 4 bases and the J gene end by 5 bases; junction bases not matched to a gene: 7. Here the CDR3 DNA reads TGTGCCAGCAGTGGGCAGGGGGCTTACAACGAGCAGTACTTC. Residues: CASSGQGAYNEQYF. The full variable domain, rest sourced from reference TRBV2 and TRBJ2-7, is EPEVTQTPSHQVTQMGQEVILRCVPISNHLYFYWYRQILGQKVEFLVSFYNNEISEKSEIFDDQFSVERPDGSNFTLKIRSTKLEDSAMYFCASSGQGAYNEQYFGPGTRLTVT.

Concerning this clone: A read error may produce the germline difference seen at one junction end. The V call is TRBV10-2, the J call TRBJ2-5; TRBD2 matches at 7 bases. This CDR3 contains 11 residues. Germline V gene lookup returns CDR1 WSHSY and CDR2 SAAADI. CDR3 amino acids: CGRDGGETQYF. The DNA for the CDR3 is TGTGGCAGGGACGGGGGGGAGACCCAGTACTTC.

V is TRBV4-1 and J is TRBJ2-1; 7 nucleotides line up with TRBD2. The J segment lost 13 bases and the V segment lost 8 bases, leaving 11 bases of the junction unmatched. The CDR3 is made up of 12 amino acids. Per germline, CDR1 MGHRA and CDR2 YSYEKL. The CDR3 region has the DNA TGCGCCAGCCACGGACTAGTGGGCCCCCAGTTCTTC. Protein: CASHGLVGPQFF.

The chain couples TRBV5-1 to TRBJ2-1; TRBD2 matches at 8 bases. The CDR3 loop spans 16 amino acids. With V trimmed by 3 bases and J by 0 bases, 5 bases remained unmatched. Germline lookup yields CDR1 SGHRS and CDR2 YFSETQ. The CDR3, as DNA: TGCGCCAGCAGCTGGTCTGCGGGAGGCTCCTACAATGAGCAGTTCTTC. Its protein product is CASSWSAGGSYNEQFF. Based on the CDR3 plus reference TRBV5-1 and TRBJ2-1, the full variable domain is KAGVTQTPRYLIKTRGQQVTLSCSPISGHRSVSWYQQTPGQGLQFLFEYFSETQRNKGNFPGRFSGRQFSNSRSEMNVSTLELGDSALYLCASSWSAGGSYNEQFFGPGTRLTVL.

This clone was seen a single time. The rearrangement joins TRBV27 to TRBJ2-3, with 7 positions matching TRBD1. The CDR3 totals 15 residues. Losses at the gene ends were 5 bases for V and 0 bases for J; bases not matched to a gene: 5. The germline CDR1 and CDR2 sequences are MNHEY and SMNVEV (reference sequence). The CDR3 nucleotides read TGTGCCAGCAGTCTCTACAGGGGAAGCACAGATACGCAGTATTTT. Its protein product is CASSLYRGSTDTQYF.

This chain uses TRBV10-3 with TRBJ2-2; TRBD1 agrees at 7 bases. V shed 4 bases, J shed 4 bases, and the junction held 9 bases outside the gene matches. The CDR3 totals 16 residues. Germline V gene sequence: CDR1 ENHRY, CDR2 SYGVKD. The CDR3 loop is CAISAQTGSITGELFF. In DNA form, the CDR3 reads TGTGCCATCAGTGCGCAGACAGGGTCGATCACCGGGGAGCTGTTTTTT.

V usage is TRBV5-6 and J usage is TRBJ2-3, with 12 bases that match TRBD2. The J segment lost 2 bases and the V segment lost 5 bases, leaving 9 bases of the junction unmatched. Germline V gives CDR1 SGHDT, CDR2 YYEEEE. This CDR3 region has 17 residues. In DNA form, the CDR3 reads TGTGCCAGCAGGAGACTAGCGGGAGAAGGCACCACAGATACGCAGTATTTT. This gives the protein CASRRLAGEGTTDTQYF.

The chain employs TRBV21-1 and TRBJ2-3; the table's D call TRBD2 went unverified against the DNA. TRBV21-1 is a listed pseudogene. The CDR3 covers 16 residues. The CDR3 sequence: CASSKTTSDLTDTQYF. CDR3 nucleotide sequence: TGTGCCAGCAGCAAAACGACTAGCGACCTCACAGATACGCAGTATTTT.

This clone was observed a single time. The CDR3 coding sequence is TGTGCCAGCAGCTATGGACAGGGGGCTAAGAACTATGGCTACACCTTC. This sequence encodes CASSYGQGAKNYGYTF. The genes are TRBV5-4 and TRBJ1-2, with 11 bases identical to TRBD1. Germline assignment: CDR1 SGHNT and CDR2 YYREEE (reference sequence). This CDR3 region has 16 residues. J lost 2 bases, V lost 3 bases, and 6 bases had no gene match.

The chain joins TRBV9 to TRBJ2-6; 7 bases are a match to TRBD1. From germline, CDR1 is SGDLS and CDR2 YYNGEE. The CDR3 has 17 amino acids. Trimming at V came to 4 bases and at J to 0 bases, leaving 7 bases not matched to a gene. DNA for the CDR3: TGTGCCAGCAGCATACAGGGGCCAAGCTCTGGGGCCAACGTCCTGACTTTC. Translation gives CASSIQGPSSGANVLTF. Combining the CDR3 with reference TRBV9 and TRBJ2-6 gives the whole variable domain DSGVTQTPKHLITATGQRVTLRCSPRSGDLSVYWYQQSLDQGLQFLIQYYNGEERAKGNILERFSAQQFPDLHSELNLSSLELGDSALYFCASSIQGPSSGANVLTFGAGSRLTVL.

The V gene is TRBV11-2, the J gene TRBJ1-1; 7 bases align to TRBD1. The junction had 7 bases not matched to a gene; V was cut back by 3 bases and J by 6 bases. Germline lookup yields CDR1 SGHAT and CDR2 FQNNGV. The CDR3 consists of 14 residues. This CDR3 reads CASSLTGFFAEAFF. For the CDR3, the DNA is TGTGCCAGCAGCTTGACAGGGTTCTTCGCTGAAGCTTTCTTT.

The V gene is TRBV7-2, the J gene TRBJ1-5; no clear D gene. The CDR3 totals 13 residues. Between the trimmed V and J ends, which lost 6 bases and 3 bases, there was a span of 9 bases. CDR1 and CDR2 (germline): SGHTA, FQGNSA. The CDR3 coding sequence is TGTGCCAGCAGTATAGCGAACAATCAGCCCCAGCATTTT. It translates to CASSIANNQPQHF.